Listed here are 19 T cell receptor beta chains from one sample, sequenced in a study of T cell responses to AZD1222 COVID-19 vaccine. Method: immunoSEQ multiplex PCR; TCRdb's copy keeps in-frame clones and lacks some. The sample lists more than 150,000 clones, 90% seen once, with roughly 1.6% in the top ten. The source was peripheral blood, collected on day 0 of AZD1222 vaccination. Receptors were obtained from an adult in good health.

This clone was counted a single time. V and J are TRBV28 and TRBJ2-7; TRBD1 might be the D (6 bases). Trimming took off 3 bases at V and 4 bases at J, with 22 bases between the two ends. Germline values: CDR1 MDHEN, CDR2 SYDVKM. The CDR3 extends over 17 amino acids. CDR3 bases: TGTGCCAGCAGTTTGGACGTGGGGGCCCGGGGAATTTACGAGCAGTACTTC. It codes for CASSLDVGARGIYEQYF.

V usage is TRBV15 and J usage is TRBJ2-7; D unclear. Germline values: CDR1 LNHNV, CDR2 YYDKDF (reference sequence). This CDR3 is 12 amino acids long. The ends were cut back, 0 bases at V and 7 bases at J, with 7 bases in the middle. The CDR3 coding sequence is TGTGCCACCAGCAGAGATGTGGGGGAGCAGTACTTC. Translation gives CATSRDVGEQYF.

V and J are TRBV6-1 and TRBJ2-6; unclear D gene. This CDR3 region has 14 residues. Germline assignment: CDR1 MNHNS and CDR2 SASEGT. V dropped 2 bases and J dropped 4 bases, with 6 bases sitting between them. The CDR3, as DNA: TGTGCCAGCAGTGAATTGGGCGGGGCCAACGTCCTGACTTTC. Amino acids: CASSELGGANVLTF.

This clone occurred once. The rearrangement links TRBV7-3 to TRBJ2-5; 8 nucleotides agree with TRBD2. The germline gives CDR1 SGHTA, CDR2 FQGTGA. The CDR3 has 13 amino acids. V lost 5 bases and J lost 5; bases outside the gene matches: 4. CDR3: CASSRGGRETQYF. Here the CDR3 DNA reads TGTGCCAGCAGCCGGGGGGGCCGGGAGACCCAGTACTTC.

This chain uses TRBV7-3 with TRBJ2-5; D unclear. The CDR3 runs 14 residues. The V and J ends lost 5 bases and 0 bases respectively, with 10 bases between them. Germline V gene data show CDR1 as SGHTA and CDR2 as FQGTGA. The DNA for the CDR3 is TGTGCCAGCAGCCCAAGTGGCTACCAAGAGACCCAGTACTTC. Its translation: CASSPSGYQETQYF.

The V and J genes are TRBV28 and TRBJ1-2, with TRBD1 as a possible D gene (6 bases). Germline V lookup: CDR1 MDHEN, CDR2 SYDVKM. With 6 bases removed from V and 5 bases from J, the gap between germline ends came to 13 bases. The CDR3 length is 13 residues. CDR3 loop: CASRPQGSYGYTF. The CDR3 DNA reads as TGTGCCAGCAGACCCCAGGGGAGTTATGGCTACACCTTC.

The genes are TRBV7-2 and TRBJ2-2, with 11 bases fitting TRBD1. V lost 2 bases and J lost 4; bases outside the gene matches: 3. The CDR3 has 16 residues. Germline CDR1 reads SGHTA; CDR2 reads FQGNSA. The CDR3 spells CASSLFGTGGTGELFF. In nucleotides, the CDR3 is TGTGCCAGCAGCTTATTTGGGACAGGGGGCACCGGGGAGCTGTTTTTT.

The chain combines TRBV28 with TRBJ1-2; D unclear. Germline V CDR1 and CDR2: MDHEN, SYDVKM. The CDR3 contains 13 residues. V lost 3 bases, J lost 2 bases, and 7 bases lay in between. CDR3 sequence reads: CASSFSHNYGYTF. The CDR3 DNA sequence: TGTGCCAGCAGTTTCTCACACAACTATGGCTACACCTTC.

V gene TRBV10-2 combines with J gene TRBJ1-1; a weak D match, TRBD1 (6 bases). With 2 bases removed from V and 0 bases from J, the gap between germline ends came to 13 bases. The CDR3 length is 16 residues. Germline CDR1 reads WSHSY; CDR2 reads SAAADI. CDR3 nucleotide sequence: TGCGCCAGCAGTGAGATAGGCGCAGGGGTGAACACTGAAGCTTTCTTT. Its translation is CASSEIGAGVNTEAFF.

This chain uses TRBV30 with TRBJ1-2, with D unresolved. Germline CDR1 GTSNPN, CDR2 SVGIG (reference sequence). V lost 4 bases and J 8 bases, leaving 14 bases between the germline ends. The CDR3 spans 12 residues. CDR3 bases: TGTGCCTGGACGCAGGCCGAGGGCGGCTACACCTTC. It translates to CAWTQAEGGYTF.

The rearrangement joins TRBV6-5 to TRBJ1-4; tentatively, D is TRBD1 (5 bases). From germline, CDR1 is MNHEY and CDR2 SVGAGI. V was clipped by 8 bases and J by 8 bases, with 18 bases between them. The CDR3 extends over 14 amino acids. CDR3 loop: CASRRAGTGEKLFF. DNA for the CDR3: TGTGCCAGCCGACGGGCAGGGACGGGAGAAAAACTGTTTTTT.

This sequence joins TRBV7-3 and TRBJ1-1, with 8 bases identical to TRBD1. The CDR3 is 15 amino acids. V gave up 4 bases and J gave up 1 base; unmatched junction bases: 5. Germline V gives CDR1 SGHTA, CDR2 FQGTGA. The CDR3 sequence: CASSSTGTGNTEAFF. CDR3 bases: TGTGCCAGCAGCTCTACCGGGACAGGGAACACTGAAGCTTTCTTT.

This chain uses TRBV6-6 with TRBJ2-7; D is uncertain. This CDR3 is built from 14 residues. CDR1 and CDR2 (germline): MNHNY, SVGAGI (reference sequence). Trimming took 5 bases from V and 0 from J, leaving 11 bases between them. The CDR3 DNA reads TGTGCCAGCAGTCCCAGGACGGACTCCTACGAGCAGTACTTC. Translated, it gives CASSPRTDSYEQYF.

The rearrangement links TRBV5-6 to TRBJ2-1; D gene ambiguous. Germline-derived CDR1 and CDR2 are SGHDT and YYEEEE. V was pared by 4 bases and J by 2 bases, with 13 bases between. The CDR3 consists of 15 residues. This CDR3 is CASSPGQQTYNEQFF. CDR3 DNA: TGTGCCAGCAGCCCGGGCCAGCAAACCTACAATGAGCAGTTCTTC.

V usage is TRBV5-1 and J usage is TRBJ1-1; 7 bases match TRBD1. The germline V gene has CDR1 SGHRS and CDR2 YFSETQ. V dropped 4 bases and J dropped 1; count of bases not matched to a gene: 10. There are 16 residues in the CDR3. Written as DNA, the CDR3 is TGCGCCAGCAGCCCGACCATACAGGGGCCGAACACTGAAGCTTTCTTT. It yields the protein CASSPTIQGPNTEAFF.

The chain joins TRBV7-8 to TRBJ1-2, with D perhaps matching TRBD1 (6 bases). CDR3 length: 14 residues. The V and J ends lost 5 bases and 7 bases respectively, with 17 bases between them. Germline V gives CDR1 SGHVS, CDR2 FQNEAQ. CDR3: CASSPTQGFSGYTF. The CDR3 region has the DNA TGTGCCAGCAGCCCCACCCAGGGGTTCAGTGGCTACACCTTC.

This chain joins TRBV18 and TRBJ1-1; 7 nucleotides agree with TRBD1. The CDR3 is made up of 17 amino acids. Germline-derived CDR1 and CDR2 are KGHSH and LQKENI. V gave up 0 bases and J gave up 4 bases; unmatched junction bases: 11. For the CDR3, the DNA is TGTGCCAGCTCACCACCGGGGACAGTTTTTAGCGGCACTGAAGCTTTCTTT. Protein sequence: CASSPPGTVFSGTEAFF. Full variable domain (remainder filled in from reference TRBV18 and TRBJ1-1): NAGVMQNPRHLVRRRGQEARLRCSPMKGHSHVYWYRQLPEEGLKFMVYLQKENIIDESGMPKERFSAEFPKEGPSILRIQQVVRGDSAAYFCASSPPGTVFSGTEAFFGQGTRLTVV.

This chain connects TRBV19 to TRBJ1-5; the D is unclear. V lost 5 bases, J lost 5 bases, and 10 bases lay in between. This CDR3 has 13 amino acids. Germline CDR1 and CDR2: LNHDA and SQIVND (reference sequence). This CDR3 is CASSWSSDQPQHF. CDR3 sequence (DNA): TGTGCCAGTAGTTGGTCTTCCGATCAGCCCCAGCATTTT.

The chain joins TRBV25-1 to TRBJ2-2; 7 bases are a match to TRBD2. This CDR3 has 14 residues. CDR1 MGHDK and CDR2 SYGVNS come from the germline V gene. V lost 2 bases to trimming and J lost 6 bases; unmatched junction nucleotides: 3. This CDR3 reads CASSERGGPGELFF. The DNA of the CDR3 is TGTGCCAGCAGTGAACGCGGGGGACCCGGGGAGCTGTTTTTT.